A single TCR beta chain is shown here with its context. Its antigen has not been determined. Per-base quality was not reported, and no clone a single base away is much larger than it. The sample belongs to a study of CD8 T cells in Susac syndrome (dated by TCRdb to the late 2010s). Some background on the complete study: Whether CD8+ T cell activation and differentiation in Susac syndrome was antigen driven was tested using repertoire sequencing. CD8+ T cell repertoire clonality was compared between more than ten healthy donors, approximately 14 Susac syndrome patients and 15 or so multiple sclerosis patients. Results and caveats for the whole study, not just this receptor: The TCR sequencing and HLA analysis was acknowledged to have included a relatively small number of individuals.

Peripheral blood CD8+ and CD4+ T cells from healthy donors, Susac syndrome patients and multiple sclerosis patients were profiled using high-throughput TCR beta sequencing. Treatment-naive patients with stable or active relapsing-remitting disease fulfilling revised McDonald criteria were used as multiple sclerosis controls. Bulk CD8+ and CD4+ T cells were purified by magnetic negative isolation, whereas CD8+ TEMRA cells were enriched by FACS. Blood was drawn into EDTA tubes, processed within 24 hours, and PBMCs were isolated by density gradient centrifugation. PBMCs intended for TCR sequencing were frozen in liquid nitrogen and were later thawed in a 37 degrees C water bath. A purity of at least 90% was achieved for sorted or isolated CD4+, CD8+ and CD8+ TEMRA cells. RNA was extracted using the RNeasy kit, and about 0.5 to 1 microgram was reverse transcribed with random hexamers. TCR beta CDR3 regions were amplified with the immunoSEQ multiplex PCR assay covering 54 Vbeta and 13 Jbeta segments. Bias from PCR amplification was corrected by using a synthetic template baseline for primer optimization and for computational correction. The study's own analysis went as follows. Reads were annotated to V, D and J genes according to IMGT and were analyzed with immunoSEQ Analyzer, with only productive sequences retained. Clonality was computed as one minus Shannon entropy normalized by log2 of the number of productive unique sequences. For each patient and control, public and private clones were evaluated within the 100 most prevalent clones. A clone was defined as Susac-specific if it was absent from the healthy and MS cohorts, from some 1,100 published viral clones and from other ImmuneACCESS disease sequences. TCRdb's own reprocessing of the public reads used fastp at Q25 and MiXCR and kept productive beta chains. When rows share a CDR3 protein, they turn into one entry using the most common DNA and genes. What appears here as the V and J calls and clone size reflects TCRdb's work, not the paper's. This sample is represented by tens of thousands of distinct CDR3 sequences; approximately 93% of them were singletons. The ten largest clones represent around 0.6% of the sample.

Including cysteine and phenylalanine, the CDR3 has 13 amino acids. Only the CDR3 region is kept as DNA, spanning 39 bases read in frame from base 1. Reading the germline V gene (reference sequence) gives CDR1 GTSNPN and CDR2 SVGIG. V is cut by 5 bases and J by 4 bases, and the space between the germline ends is 12 bases. This receptor was obtained from a human donor with multiple sclerosis. The V gene is TRBV30 and the J gene is TRBJ2-1, with the D gene not confidently named. Sequenced input: CD8+ T cells from PBMCs. Here is the DNA: TGTGCCTGGGCCGGCGGCGATTACAATGAGCAGTTCTTC. It translates as CAWAGGDYNEQFF.